This is a list of T cell receptor beta chains from one sample in a study of T cells in Graves' hyperthyroidism and ophthalmopathy. MiXCR, run by TCRdb on the multiplex PCR reads, gives a single entry per CDR3 protein. The sample holds 690,000 or so distinct CDR3 sequences, around a sixth seen once. Sequenced input: blood. The receptors shown here come from a woman between 45 and 60 years old with Graves' hyperthyroidism that later progressed to Graves' ophthalmopathy. CDR3s include the opening cysteine and the closing phenylalanine or tryptophan. A D gene is named only where the DNA matches it firmly. Size tells how often a clone was seen (once, few, many) or the class of an expanded clone, and some rows leave it out.

TRBD1	TRBJ2-7	TRBV11-2	NA	TGTGCCAGCAGCTTAGCTGGGGGACAGGGGGAGACCTACGAGCAGTACTTC	CASSLAGGQGETYEQYF
NA	TRBJ2-2	TRBV5-6	many	TGTGCCAGCAGCCTGGATTTACACGGGTTCGACACCGGGGAGCTGTTTTTT	CASSLDLHGFDTGELFF
NA	TRBJ2-1	TRBV10-3	NA	TGTGCCATCAGTGCAACATCGTCCTACAATGAGCAGTTCTTC	CAISATSSYNEQFF
NA	TRBJ2-1	TRBV6-1	NA	TGTGCCAGTTCCCTATCAGCCTACAATGAGCAGTTCTTC	CASSLSAYNEQFF
NA	TRBJ1-4	TRBV10-3	once	TGTGCCATCACCCGAGGGGGGGCCGGAGAAAAACTGTTTTTT	CAITRGGAGEKLFF
TRBD1	TRBJ2-7	TRBV10-3	many	TGTGCCATCGGGGACAGGGGCTACGAGCAGTACTTC	CAIGDRGYEQYF
NA	TRBJ1-5	TRBV3-1	many	TGTGCCAGCAGCGCTTACAGGGATCAGCCCCAGCATTTT	CASSAYRDQPQHF
NA	TRBJ1-1	TRBV11-3	NA	TGTGCCAGCAGTTGGACGGAAGACACTGAAGCTTTCTTT	CASSWTEDTEAFF
NA	TRBJ1-3	TRBV20-1	NA	TGCAGCCCTCACATCACGGGGCGTATCTCTGGAAACACCATATATTTT	CSPHITGRISGNTIYF
NA	TRBJ1-2	TRBV7-8	NA	TGTGCCAGCAGCTTTACAGGGCGGATGGGGGAAGGCTACACCTTC	CASSFTGRMGEGYTF
NA	TRBJ2-7	TRBV4-1	NA	TGCGCCAGCAGCCAAGATTTTTGGGCGGGGGCCGGCGAGCAGTACTTC	CASSQDFWAGAGEQYF
NA	TRBJ1-5	TRBV19	NA	TGTGCCAGTAGTCCTATCGGACACGGCAATCAGCCCCAGCATTTT	CASSPIGHGNQPQHF
TRBD2	TRBJ2-1	TRBV12-3/TRBV12-4	many	TGTGCCAGCAGTCCCTCAATCGGGACTAGCGACAATGAGCAGTTCTTC	CASSPSIGTSDNEQFF
NA	TRBJ1-1	TRBV6-1	NA	TGTGCCAGCACCGAAATAGGGGGGGACACTGAAGCTTTCTTT	CASTEIGGDTEAFF
NA	TRBJ1-2	TRBV11-2	NA	TGTGCCAGCAGCTTAGATCAGGGATCGGCTGGCTACACCTTC	CASSLDQGSAGYTF
NA	TRBJ1-2	TRBV20-1	few	TGCAGTGCTAGAGAATTAGGTCTAGGGGGCTACACCTTC	CSARELGLGGYTF
TRBD2	TRBJ2-3	TRBV6-2/TRBV6-3	few	TGTGCCAGCAGAATCCCGGGGGGGCGTACGCAGTATTTT	CASRIPGGRTQYF
NA	TRBJ1-2	TRBV3-1	NA	TGTGCCAGCAGCCAACCCCGAATAGGGGGAGACTATGGCTACACCTTC	CASSQPRIGGDYGYTF
TRBD1	TRBJ2-2	TRBV5-1	few	TGCGCCAGCAAATTTGGACAGGGCTACACCGGGGAGCTGTTTTTT	CASKFGQGYTGELFF
TRBD1	TRBJ1-2	TRBV6-1	NA	TGTGCCAGCAGCGTTAACCAGGGGGCCTATGGCTACACCTTC	CASSVNQGAYGYTF
NA	TRBJ1-2	TRBV3-1	NA	TGTGCCAGCAGCCAAAGTCCGCCGGGTGGCTACACCTTC	CASSQSPPGGYTF
NA	TRBJ2-3	TRBV12-3/TRBV12-4	many	TGTGCCAGCAATTCCCGGGGGCTTAGCACAGATACGCAGTATTTT	CASNSRGLSTDTQYF
NA	TRBJ2-2	TRBV30	many	TGTGCCTGGAGTAGGCTCGGGGAGCTGTTTTTT	CAWSRLGELFF
TRBD1	TRBJ1-2	TRBV13	many	TGTGCCAGCAGCTTAGGCAGGGGGCACTATGGCTACACCTTC	CASSLGRGHYGYTF
TRBD1	TRBJ1-2	TRBV30	few	TGTGCCTGGAGTGCAGACAGGGGGTTCTATGGCTACACCTTC	CAWSADRGFYGYTF
NA	TRBJ1-6	TRBV7-9	NA	TGTGCCGCGAGTCCCGGGGGTAATAATTCACCCCTCCACTTT	CAASPGGNNSPLHF
TRBD1	TRBJ1-5	TRBV9	few	TGTGCCAGCAGCGCGGGGACAGCTAGGAATCAGCCCCAGCATTTT	CASSAGTARNQPQHF
NA	TRBJ2-3	TRBV9	many	TGTGCCAGCAGCGTAGCTGGCGGGGTAAGCGCAGATACGCAGTATTTT	CASSVAGGVSADTQYF
NA	TRBJ2-1	TRBV7-3	NA	TGTGCCAGCAGCTTAGACGTATACAATGAGCAGTTCTTC	CASSLDVYNEQFF
TRBD1	TRBJ1-1	TRBV6-5	NA	TGTGCCAGCAGTTCGACAGGGCCTATGAACACTGAAGCTTTCTTT	CASSSTGPMNTEAFF
NA	TRBJ2-5	TRBV11-2	many	TGTGCCAGCAGCCTTCTTCGTGGGCGGACCCCCGGAATAAAGACCCAGTACTTC	CASSLLRGRTPGIKTQYF
NA	TRBJ1-5	TRBV4-1	few	TGCGCCAGCAGCACGCTGTCTAAGGGTCAGCCCCAGCATTTT	CASSTLSKGQPQHF
NA	TRBJ2-6	TRBV6-1	many	TGTGCCAGCAGTCGGACGATACAGGGATCTGGGGCCAACGTCCTGACTTTC	CASSRTIQGSGANVLTF
NA	TRBJ2-2	TRBV20-1	few	TGCAGTGCTAGAGCGGAATGGACAGTCAACACCGGGGAGCTGTTTTTT	CSARAEWTVNTGELFF
NA	TRBJ2-2	TRBV20-1	NA	TGCAGTGCGGCAGTGGGGGAGCCGAACACCGGGGAGCTGTTTTTT	CSAAVGEPNTGELFF
TRBD2	TRBJ2-1	TRBV30	many	TGTGCCTGGAAACTAGCGGGCATTGAGCAGTTCTTC	CAWKLAGIEQFF
NA	TRBJ1-1	TRBV11-3	few	TGTGCCAGCAGCCCCAGTTTAGCGTCTGAAGCTTTCTTT	CASSPSLASEAFF
NA	TRBJ1-5	TRBV27	few	TGTGCCAGCTCTTGGACAGTCGGCAATCAGCCCCAGCATTTT	CASSWTVGNQPQHF
NA	TRBJ2-5	TRBV5-1	few	TGCGCCAGCAGCCCCTTAAGTCTTTCCGAGACCCAGTACTTC	CASSPLSLSETQYF
NA	TRBJ1-2	TRBV6-1	few	TGTGCCAGCAGTACGCCCGGAAGTAACTATGGCTACACCTTC	CASSTPGSNYGYTF
NA	TRBJ1-1	TRBV6-5	many	TGTGCCAGCAGTTACGCTGGGGCGGCGAACACTGAAGCTTTCTTT	CASSYAGAANTEAFF
NA	TRBJ1-2	TRBV5-6	few	TGTGCCAGCAGCTTGGGGAGGAGGGACTATGGCTACACCTTC	CASSLGRRDYGYTF
NA	TRBJ2-5	TRBV7-2	NA	TGTGCCAGCAGCTTATTGGCCGGGTGGGGGGAGGCCTTAGAGACCCAGTACTTC	CASSLLAGWGEALETQYF